The entry below gives a single T cell receptor beta chain sequence along with its context. Using immunoSEQ multiplex PCR, the repertoire was profiled, and TCRdb retains in-frame clones only, with some absent. The table shows hundreds of thousands of clones, with 80% to 90% occurring only once. The data originate from a study of blood T cell repertoires in COVID-19. About the research overall: The United States, Italy and Spain supplied acute and convalescent COVID-19 samples. Sources were T cells, B-cell-depleted T cells, or PBMCs; the material itself was cDNA or gDNA.

Patients of the Seattle cohort, enrolled during active infection, were followed longitudinally. The CDR3 is made up of 14 amino acids. Trimming left V 3 bases short and J 2 bases short, with 11 bases between. Germline V CDR1 and CDR2: MGHDK, SYGVNS. This clonotype was sampled from a man younger than 35 with COVID-19, enrolled during active disease. What was sequenced was peripheral blood. J is TRBJ2-7 and V is TRBV25-1; D is undetermined. The CDR3 sequence: CASSESTDPYEQYF. As DNA, the CDR3 is TGTGCCAGCAGTGAGTCGACTGATCCCTACGAGCAGTACTTC.